A selection of T cell receptor beta chains follows, all from one sample in a study of PD-L1 blockade in urothelial cancer. Some clones are missing from TCRdb's copy, which holds only in-frame ones; the method was immunoSEQ multiplex PCR. Among under 30,000 clones listed, over 80% were seen once. The material was PBMCs, obtained around atezolizumab (anti-PD-L1) treatment. All receptors derive from a man in his forties or fifties with urothelial cancer. The CDR3 runs from the conserved cysteine through the conserved F or W. A D gene is named only where the DNA matches it firmly.

j_gene,v_gene,d_gene,CDR3aa
TRBJ2-1,TRBV6-9,.,CATPARGGGQFNEQFF
TRBJ2-3,TRBV9,TRBD2,CASSPGGTRLMGTQYF
TRBJ1-2,TRBV19,.,CASLGRAFGYTF
TRBJ2-1,TRBV2,TRBD1,CASSGTDNNEQFF
TRBJ2-3,TRBV4-2,TRBD1,CASSREGTGTDTQYF
TRBJ1-2,TRBV5-4,.,CASSPAVEGYGYTF
TRBJ1-1,TRBV4-2,.,CASSQDGPLRGRNTEAFF
TRBJ1-3,TRBV5-5,TRBD1,CASSLFRPGTGVYGNTIYF
TRBJ2-3,TRBV4-2,.,CASSQEQGKGADTQYF
TRBJ2-1,TRBV5-1,TRBD2,CASSGTSGDEQFF
TRBJ2-2,TRBV6-4,.,CASSVQGEGTGELFF
TRBJ1-2,TRBV6-1,.,CASSPGDYGYTF
TRBJ1-1,TRBV28,.,CASSPKRDEAFF
TRBJ1-2,TRBV10-1,.,CASSEGQANYGYTF
TRBJ1-2,TRBV28,TRBD1,CASSLWTGTNYGYTF
TRBJ2-3,TRBV30,.,CAWSFDSGQGTDTQYF
TRBJ2-2,TRBV9,TRBD1,CASSARDSNTGELFF
TRBJ2-3,TRBV6-4,TRBD2,CASSDSGGATDTQYF
TRBJ1-3,TRBV4-2,.,CASSQERPDRYSGNTIYF
TRBJ2-1,TRBV30,.,CAWNPDPGRVDNEQFF
TRBJ2-2,TRBV2,TRBD1,CASSGTGGPGELFF
TRBJ1-1,TRBV14,.,CASSPLGRSAEAFF
TRBJ1-2,TRBV2,.,CASSSRGYTF
TRBJ1-5,TRBV4-1,.,CASSRQANQPQHF
TRBJ2-1,TRBV5-4,.,CASSFDSYNEQFF
TRBJ2-7,TRBV7-3,.,CASSSGTDTYEQYF
TRBJ2-7,TRBV30,.,CAFGIWGVSYEQYF